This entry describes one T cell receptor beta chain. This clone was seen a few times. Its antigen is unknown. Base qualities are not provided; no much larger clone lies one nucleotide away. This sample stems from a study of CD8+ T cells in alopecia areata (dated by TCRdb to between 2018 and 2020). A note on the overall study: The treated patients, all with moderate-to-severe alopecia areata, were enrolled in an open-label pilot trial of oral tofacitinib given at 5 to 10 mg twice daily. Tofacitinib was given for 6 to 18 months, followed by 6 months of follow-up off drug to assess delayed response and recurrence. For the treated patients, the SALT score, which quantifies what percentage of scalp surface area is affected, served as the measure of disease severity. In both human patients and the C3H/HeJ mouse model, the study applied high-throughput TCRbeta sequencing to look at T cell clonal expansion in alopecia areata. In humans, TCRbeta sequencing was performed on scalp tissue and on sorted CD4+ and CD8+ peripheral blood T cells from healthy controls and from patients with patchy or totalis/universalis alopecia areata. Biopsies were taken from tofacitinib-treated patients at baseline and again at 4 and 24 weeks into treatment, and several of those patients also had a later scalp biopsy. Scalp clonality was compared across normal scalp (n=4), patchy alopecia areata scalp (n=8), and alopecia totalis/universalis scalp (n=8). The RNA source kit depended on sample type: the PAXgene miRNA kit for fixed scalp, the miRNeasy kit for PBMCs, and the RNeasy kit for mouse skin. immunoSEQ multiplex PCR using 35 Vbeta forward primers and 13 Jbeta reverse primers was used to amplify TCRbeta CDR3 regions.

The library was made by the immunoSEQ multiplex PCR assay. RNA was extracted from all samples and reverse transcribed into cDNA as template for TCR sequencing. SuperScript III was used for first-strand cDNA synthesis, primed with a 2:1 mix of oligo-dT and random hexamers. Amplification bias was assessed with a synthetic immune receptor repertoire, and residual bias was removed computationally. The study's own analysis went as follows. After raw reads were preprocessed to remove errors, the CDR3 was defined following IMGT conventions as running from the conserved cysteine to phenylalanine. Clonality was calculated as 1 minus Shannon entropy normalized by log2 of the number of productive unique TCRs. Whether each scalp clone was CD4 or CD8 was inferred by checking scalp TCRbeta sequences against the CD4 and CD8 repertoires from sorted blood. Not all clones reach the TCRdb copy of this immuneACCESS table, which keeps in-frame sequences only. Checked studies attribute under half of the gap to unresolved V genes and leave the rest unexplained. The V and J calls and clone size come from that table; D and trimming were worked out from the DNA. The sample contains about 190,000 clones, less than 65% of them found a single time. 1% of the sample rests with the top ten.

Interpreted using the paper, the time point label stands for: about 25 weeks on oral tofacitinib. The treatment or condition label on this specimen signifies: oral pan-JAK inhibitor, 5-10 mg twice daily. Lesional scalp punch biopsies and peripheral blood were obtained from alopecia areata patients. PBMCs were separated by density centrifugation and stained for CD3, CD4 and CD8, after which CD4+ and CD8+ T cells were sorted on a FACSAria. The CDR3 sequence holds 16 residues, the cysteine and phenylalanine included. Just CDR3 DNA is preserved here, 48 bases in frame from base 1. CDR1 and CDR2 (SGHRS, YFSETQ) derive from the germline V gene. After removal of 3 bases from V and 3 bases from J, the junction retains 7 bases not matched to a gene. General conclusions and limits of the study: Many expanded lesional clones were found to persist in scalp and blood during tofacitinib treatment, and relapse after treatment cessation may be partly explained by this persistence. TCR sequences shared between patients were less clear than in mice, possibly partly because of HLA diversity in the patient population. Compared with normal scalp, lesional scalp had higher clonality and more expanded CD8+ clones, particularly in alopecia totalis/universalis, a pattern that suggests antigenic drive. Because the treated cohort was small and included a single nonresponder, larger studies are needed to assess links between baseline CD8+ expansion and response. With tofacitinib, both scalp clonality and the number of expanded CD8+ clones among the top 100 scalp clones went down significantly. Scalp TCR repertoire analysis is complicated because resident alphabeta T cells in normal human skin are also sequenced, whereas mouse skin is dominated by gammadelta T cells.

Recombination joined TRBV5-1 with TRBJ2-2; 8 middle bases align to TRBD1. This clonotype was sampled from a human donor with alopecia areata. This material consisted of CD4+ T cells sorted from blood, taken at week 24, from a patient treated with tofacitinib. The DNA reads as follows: TGCGCCAGCAGCTCGGAGACAGGGGCGGACACCGGGGAGCTGTTTTTT. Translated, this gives CASSSETGADTGELFF. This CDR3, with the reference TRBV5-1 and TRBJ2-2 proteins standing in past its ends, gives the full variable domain KAGVTQTPRYLIKTRGQQVTLSCSPISGHRSVSWYQQTPGQGLQFLFEYFSETQRNKGNFPGRFSGRQFSNSRSEMNVSTLELGDSALYLCASSSETGADTGELFFGEGSRLTVL.